The clone carrying this T cell receptor (beta chain) was seen at least ten times. Its ends do not fully match the called genes, so a read error is possible. Per the germline V gene, CDR1 is MNHEY and CDR2 is SMNVEV (reference sequence). The CDR3 length is 11 residues. The data belong to a study of Graves' ophthalmopathy and Graves' hyperthyroidism. Across the whole study: Samples of peripheral blood were obtained at initial diagnosis, prior to treatment of any kind.

RNA transcripts were the source from which TCR beta CDR3 regions were amplified. RT-PCR in the first round used HTBI primers; a second-round multiplex PCR followed. TCRdb itself ran the multiplex PCR reads through MiXCR, one entry per CDR3 protein. The sample consists of roughly 500,000 distinct CDR3 sequences, roughly an eighth of them appearing once. PBMCs were isolated from an approximately 10 ml sample of fresh peripheral blood. The receptor's source is a woman aged 25 to 39 with Graves' ophthalmopathy. The rearrangement joins TRBV27 to TRBJ1-1, with TRBD1 as a possible D gene (5 bases). Sequenced: blood. CDR3 bases: TGTGCCAGCAGTTTACTGGGGGAGCTGGAATTT. This codes for CASSLLGELEF.